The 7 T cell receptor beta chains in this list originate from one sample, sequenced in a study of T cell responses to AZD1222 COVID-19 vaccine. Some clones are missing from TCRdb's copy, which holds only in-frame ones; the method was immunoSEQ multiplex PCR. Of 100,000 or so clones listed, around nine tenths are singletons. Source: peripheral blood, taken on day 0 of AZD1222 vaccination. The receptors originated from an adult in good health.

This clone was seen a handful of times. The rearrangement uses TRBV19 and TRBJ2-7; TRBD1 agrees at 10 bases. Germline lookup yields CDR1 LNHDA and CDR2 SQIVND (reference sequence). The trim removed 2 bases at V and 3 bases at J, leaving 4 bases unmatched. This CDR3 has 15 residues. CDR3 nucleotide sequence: TGTGCCAGTAGTATACCGGGACAGGGGTACTACGAGCAGTACTTC. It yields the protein CASSIPGQGYYEQYF.

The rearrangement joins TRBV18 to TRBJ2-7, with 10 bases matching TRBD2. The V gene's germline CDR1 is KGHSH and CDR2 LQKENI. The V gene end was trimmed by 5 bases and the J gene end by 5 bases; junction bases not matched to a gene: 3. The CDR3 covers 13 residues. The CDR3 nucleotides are TGTGCCAGCTCAATAGCGGGAGGCGACGAGCAGTACTTC. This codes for CASSIAGGDEQYF.

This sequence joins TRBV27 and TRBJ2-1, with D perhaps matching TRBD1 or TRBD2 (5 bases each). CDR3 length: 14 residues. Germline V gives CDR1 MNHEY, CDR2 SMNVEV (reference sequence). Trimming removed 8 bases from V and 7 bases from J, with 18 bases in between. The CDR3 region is CASANSGTMNEQFF. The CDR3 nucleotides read TGTGCCAGCGCAAACTCCGGGACGATGAATGAGCAGTTCTTC.

The CDR3 DNA sequence: TGCGCCAGCAGCCAAACCCTGAATGAGCAGTTCTTC. It yields the protein CASSQTLNEQFF. The rearrangement uses TRBV4-3 and TRBJ2-1, with no clear D. The V end lost 2 bases, the J end lost 7 bases, and 6 bases lay between the germline ends. The CDR3 is 12 amino acids. Germline lookup yields CDR1 LGHNA and CDR2 YSLEER.

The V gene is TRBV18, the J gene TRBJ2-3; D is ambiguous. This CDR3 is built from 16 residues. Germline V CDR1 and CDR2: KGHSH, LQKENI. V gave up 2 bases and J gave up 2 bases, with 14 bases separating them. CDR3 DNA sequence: TGTGCCAGCTCACCAATCGAAGGGCTTGTCACAGATACGCAGTATTTT. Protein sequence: CASSPIEGLVTDTQYF.

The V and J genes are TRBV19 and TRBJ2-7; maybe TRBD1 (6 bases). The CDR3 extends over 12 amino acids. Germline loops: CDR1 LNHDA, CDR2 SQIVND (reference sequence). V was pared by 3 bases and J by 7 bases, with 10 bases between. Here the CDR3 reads CASSILRGEQYF. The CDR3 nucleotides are TGTGCCAGTAGTATCTTAAGGGGGGAGCAGTACTTC.

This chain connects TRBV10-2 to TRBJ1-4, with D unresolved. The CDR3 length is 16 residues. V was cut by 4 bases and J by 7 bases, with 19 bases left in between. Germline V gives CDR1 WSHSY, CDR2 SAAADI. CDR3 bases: TGCGCCAGCAGTGGGCCCGGAGCGGGAGAAGGTGAAAAACTGTTTTTT. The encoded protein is CASSGPGAGEGEKLFF.